The 21 T cell receptor beta chains below all came from one sample that was sequenced in a study of blood T cell repertoires in COVID-19. Data came from immunoSEQ multiplex PCR; TCRdb stores just in-frame clones and leaves some out. The sample lists about 120,000 clones, 78% occurring once. The sequenced sample consisted of peripheral blood. Every receptor here comes from a man between 65 and 85 years old with acute or convalescent COVID-19.

The rearrangement links TRBV6-5 to TRBJ1-2, with TRBD1 matching 8 bases. The J segment lost 7 bases and the V segment lost 4 bases, leaving 8 bases of the junction unmatched. This CDR3 comprises 14 residues. CDR1 and CDR2 (germline): MNHEY, SVGAGI. The CDR3 reads CASSFMGQAPGYTF. CDR3 in DNA: TGTGCCAGCAGTTTCATGGGACAGGCACCTGGCTACACCTTC.

The chain links TRBV4-1 to TRBJ1-2; D might be TRBD1 (6 bases). This CDR3 contains 20 residues. Germline V lookup: CDR1 MGHRA, CDR2 YSYEKL. V shed 3 bases and J shed 0 bases, with 26 bases lying between them. The CDR3 nucleotides read TGCGCCAGCAGCCACTCTATCAGGGGCAGCGACCGGACATCTAACTATGGCTACACCTTC. It is translated as CASSHSIRGSDRTSNYGYTF.

The chain recombines TRBV19 with TRBJ1-4, with D maybe TRBD1 (5 bases). Germline V gene sequence: CDR1 LNHDA, CDR2 SQIVND (reference sequence). The CDR3 consists of 13 residues. Trimming pared 5 bases from V and 8 bases from J, leaving 12 bases between. CDR3 protein: CASSWGSREKLFF. The CDR3 DNA sequence: TGTGCCAGTAGTTGGGGCTCGCGGGAAAAACTGTTTTTT.

The gene calls are TRBV11-2 and TRBJ1-2; D is ambiguous. V was clipped by 1 base and J by 5 bases, with 14 bases between them. CDR3 length: 15 amino acids. The V gene's germline CDR1 is SGHAT and CDR2 FQNNGV. The DNA of the CDR3 is TGTGCCAGCAGCTTAGTTCCCTCCGGGGATTATGGCTACACCTTC. Amino acid sequence: CASSLVPSGDYGYTF.

The J gene is TRBJ2-3, the V gene TRBV23-1; tentatively, D is TRBD2 (7 bases). TRBV23-1 is reported as an ORF; its role is uncertain. Trimming stripped 10 bases from V and 5 bases from J, with 19 bases between. This CDR3 has 14 amino acids. The CDR3 here is CATFRRGGRDTQYF. DNA of the CDR3: TGCGCCACCTTCAGGAGGGGGGGAAGAGATACGCAGTATTTT.

The chain links TRBV19 to TRBJ1-5, with 8 bases identical to TRBD1. This CDR3 contains 18 residues. Germline V gene sequence: CDR1 LNHDA, CDR2 SQIVND (reference sequence). The V gene end was trimmed by 5 bases and the J gene end by 0 bases; junction bases not matched to a gene: 12. DNA for the CDR3: TGTGCCAGTAGTCCTCGGCCAGGGGGCCGAGGTAGCAATCAGCCCCAGCATTTT. It specifies CASSPRPGGRGSNQPQHF.

The V gene is TRBV19, the J gene TRBJ2-1; TRBD1 matches at 8 bases. Germline V gene lookup returns CDR1 LNHDA and CDR2 SQIVND (reference sequence). This CDR3 has 15 residues. V shed 5 bases, J shed 3 bases, and the junction held 6 bases outside the gene matches. Here the CDR3 reads CASSQRDRNYNEQFF. The CDR3 bases are TGTGCCAGTAGTCAACGGGACAGGAACTACAATGAGCAGTTCTTC. The full variable domain, completed using reference TRBV19 and TRBJ2-1, is DGGITQSPKYLFRKEGQNVTLSCEQNLNHDAMYWYRQDPGQGLRLIYYSQIVNDFQKGDIAEGYSVSREKKESFPLTVTSAQKNPTAFYLCASSQRDRNYNEQFFGPGTRLTVL.

V gene TRBV9 combines with J gene TRBJ1-2, with 8 bases aligning to TRBD1. This CDR3 is 14 amino acids long. The J segment lost 3 bases and the V segment lost 3 bases, leaving 4 bases of the junction unmatched. CDR1 SGDLS and CDR2 YYNGEE come from the germline V gene. CDR3 DNA sequence: TGTGCCAGCAGCGAAACGGACAGGGACTATGGCTACACCTTC. It translates to CASSETDRDYGYTF.

This clone has only a few counts. The chain couples TRBV7-2 to TRBJ1-2; 7 bases fit TRBD1. The CDR3 runs to 15 residues. Germline CDR1 reads SGHTA; CDR2 reads FQGNSA. Germline trimming cut 1 base from V and 3 bases from J; bases unmatched to any gene: 5. CDR3 sequence: CASSLGTGQHYGYTF. In DNA form, the CDR3 reads TGTGCCAGCAGCTTAGGAACGGGACAGCACTATGGCTACACCTTC.

This chain links TRBV6-2 or TRBV6-3 with TRBJ1-6; TRBD1 matches at 8 bases. Germline lookup yields CDR1 MNHEY and CDR2 SVGEGT. The trim removed 0 bases at V and 5 bases at J, leaving 3 bases unmatched. CDR3 length: 16 amino acids. The CDR3 sequence: CASSYSQGVNNSPLHF. For the CDR3, the DNA is TGTGCCAGCAGTTACTCACAGGGGGTTAATAATTCACCCCTCCACTTT.

The table lists this clone with a few counts. This rearrangement joins TRBV30 to TRBJ1-5, with 8 nucleotides matching TRBD1. The CDR3 consists of 13 residues. CDR1 GTSNPN and CDR2 SVGIG come from the germline V gene (reference sequence). The trim removed 5 bases at V and 7 bases at J, leaving 7 bases unmatched. CDR3 residues: CAWAGGGGQPQHF. The CDR3 DNA sequence: TGTGCCTGGGCAGGGGGCGGTGGGCAGCCCCAGCATTTT.

This chain links TRBV6-6 with TRBJ1-2; TRBD1 might be the D (6 bases). This CDR3 spans 17 amino acids. V lost 5 bases and J lost 8, with 27 bases in between. From germline, CDR1 is MNHNY and CDR2 SVGAGI (reference sequence). The CDR3 DNA reads TGTGCCAGCAGTGGATCCCGACCGGGACAACCAAGGGGGGGCTACACCTTC. It codes for CASSGSRPGQPRGGYTF.

The chain recombines TRBV13 with TRBJ2-3; 15 bases fit TRBD2. This CDR3 has 17 residues. After removal of 5 bases from V and 2 bases from J, the junction contained 5 bases not matched to a gene. Germline values: CDR1 PRHDT, CDR2 FYEKMQ (reference sequence). CDR3 amino acids: CASSPGTSGGTTDTQYF. DNA for the CDR3: TGTGCCAGCAGCCCAGGGACTAGCGGGGGGACCACAGATACGCAGTATTTT.

This clone was detected only once. The gene calls are TRBV20-1 and TRBJ2-1; D is perhaps TRBD2 (6 bases). This CDR3 contains 11 residues. Germline V gene sequence: CDR1 DFQATT, CDR2 SNEGSKA (reference sequence). V dropped 4 bases and J dropped 6 bases, with 7 bases sitting between them. For the CDR3, the DNA is TGCAGTGCTATGACTAGCAATGAGCAGTTCTTC. This gives the protein CSAMTSNEQFF.

The rearrangement uses TRBV4-3 and TRBJ1-2; 7 bases are shared with TRBD1. CDR1 LGHNA and CDR2 YSLEER come from the germline V gene. This CDR3 spans 16 amino acids. The J segment lost 4 bases and the V segment lost 0 bases, leaving 8 bases of the junction unmatched. In nucleotides, the CDR3 is TGCGCCAGCAGCCAAGAACCCCGGGACAGCGCCTATGGCTACACCTTC. Its translation is CASSQEPRDSAYGYTF.

The chain employs TRBV11-2 and TRBJ1-3, with D perhaps matching TRBD1 (6 bases). V was shortened by 5 bases and J by 3 bases, with 11 bases between the two germline ends. The CDR3 sequence is 14 residues long. Germline loops: CDR1 SGHAT, CDR2 FQNNGV. In nucleotides, the CDR3 is TGTGCCAGCAGCAATCCAGGGGTTGGAAACACCATATATTTT. It specifies CASSNPGVGNTIYF.

The chain is built from TRBV19 and TRBJ1-5, with 7 bases identical to TRBD1. The CDR3 is made up of 15 amino acids. V shed 5 bases and J 5 bases; nucleotides not matched to a gene: 9. Germline lookup yields CDR1 LNHDA and CDR2 SQIVND (reference sequence). The CDR3 DNA sequence: TGTGCCAGTAGTTACCGGGACAGACTACATCAGCCCCAGCATTTT. This gives the protein CASSYRDRLHQPQHF. Complete variable domain (other parts from reference TRBV19 and TRBJ1-5): DGGITQSPKYLFRKEGQNVTLSCEQNLNHDAMYWYRQDPGQGLRLIYYSQIVNDFQKGDIAEGYSVSREKKESFPLTVTSAQKNPTAFYLCASSYRDRLHQPQHFGDGTRLSIL.

The chain links TRBV5-1 to TRBJ2-1; perhaps TRBD2 as D (6 bases). CDR3 length: 18 residues. Trimming cost V 5 bases and J 1 base, with 22 bases left between them. Germline V gene data show CDR1 as SGHRS and CDR2 as YFSETQ. CDR3 bases: TGCGCCAGCAGGCGGGATATAAGTCGCAGGACATCCTACAATGAGCAGTTCTTC. It specifies CASRRDISRRTSYNEQFF.

The rearrangement links TRBV5-1 to TRBJ2-3; 9 positions match TRBD1. The CDR3 has 15 residues. The ends lost 0 bases at V and 2 bases at J; junction bases unmatched: 1. The germline V gene has CDR1 SGHRS and CDR2 YFSETQ. CDR3 DNA sequence: TGCGCCAGCAGCTTGGGGGACAGGGACACAGATACGCAGTATTTT. Its protein product is CASSLGDRDTDTQYF.

The CDR3 region has the DNA TGTGCCAGTACTCTACCGGGACAGGGAGGCTATGGCTACACCTTC. It encodes CASTLPGQGGYGYTF. The chain joins TRBV19 to TRBJ1-2, with 9 nucleotides matching TRBD1. With V trimmed by 7 bases and J by 4 bases, 10 bases remained unmatched. Germline V gene data show CDR1 as LNHDA and CDR2 as SQIVND (reference sequence). This CDR3 is 15 amino acids long.

The chain couples TRBV15 to TRBJ1-2; 9 nucleotides line up with TRBD1. Germline V gives CDR1 LNHNV, CDR2 YYDKDF (reference sequence). V shed 0 bases, J shed 6 bases, and the junction held 8 bases outside the gene matches. The CDR3 covers 16 residues. The CDR3 DNA is TGTGCCACCAGCAGAGATTTAGGGGACAGGGAGAATGGCTACACCTTC. Translated: CATSRDLGDRENGYTF.